This TCR beta chain emerged from a study of cytomegalovirus exposure and HLA in healthy donors (dated by TCRdb to 2017 to 2019). Concerning the study at large: An earlier analysis of some 600 of the donors reported 250 to 300 Gb of sequence data and around 100 million unique TCR beta sequences obtained from about 170 million T cells. In an earlier analysis of 500 to 650 of the donors, high-throughput TCR beta sequencing was used to judge whether each TCR beta V gene segment behaved as functional or pseudogenic. In addition to the first cohort of 666 subjects, a separate validation cohort of over 90 different subjects was used. Among 300 to 500 genotyped donors of the cohort, an average of approximately 200,000 unique TCR beta nucleotide sequences was sequenced per donor, of which about 19% were non-productive. Using immunosequencing, the study profiled T cell repertoires from about 650 subjects and related those repertoires to cytomegalovirus serostatus. Typing coverage differed by locus: A, B, C, DRB1 and DQB1 were typed in about 620-640 donors, DQA1 in 522, DPA1 in approximately 600, and DPB1 in 400 to 490. Donor age, sex, ethnicity and CMV serostatus were collected together with the repertoire data. An early release covering roughly 640 HLA-typed donors comprised about 300 gigabases of sequencing data and around 80 million unique TCR sequences. Among the roughly 400 genotyped donors, approximately 81% belonged to the genetic ancestry cluster associated with self-reported Caucasian donors. Every discovery cohort repertoire had been produced on one sequencing platform. Genome-wide SNP genotypes for about 60% of the roughly 670 donors were used in a later genetic analysis, which treated that subset as a discovery cohort. Because of strong linkage in the cohort, four or five DR-DQ haplotypes were treated as single units for association and clustering. High-throughput TCR immunosequencing, statistical association of individual TCRs with disease status, and machine learning were combined to predict cytomegalovirus infection status. In a later analysis, previously published TCR beta repertoires from about 670 donors were re-analyzed and high-resolution HLA genotyping was added so that TCR occurrence patterns could be studied. Rather than drawing on any new phenotypic data, the later analysis identified candidate immune exposures from TCR beta sequences and the way those sequences occurred across donors. HLA typing covered class I and class II loci at four-digit resolution. The study aimed to test whether cataloging public T cell receptors could reveal signatures of past pathogen exposure. Study-wide findings and limitations: Because HLA typing was unavailable for some donors at each locus, only the typed subset was used in association tests. In a later genetic analysis, a missense DCLRE1C variant was associated with V-gene and J-gene trimming of TCR beta chains, and the association was replicated in an independent cohort. Across donors, most TCR sequences were observed very rarely, whereas some public TCRs were present in many individuals. In vitro tests confirmed that a few of the cytomegalovirus-associated TCR beta chains recognize cytomegalovirus antigens. The cohort was sequenced for TCR beta chains only, and without alpha or paired-chain data the features that could be detected were limited. In a later analysis, TCR association rates were found to vary across HLA loci, with the most associated TCRs seen for DRB1 alleles and the fewest for HLA-C alleles. In the study, 150 to 200 TCR beta chains were listed as associated with cytomegalovirus. About 17 rarely observed V segments, including chromosome 9 orphons, were excluded from the earlier analysis of about 600 of the donors because counts were too low. In a later analysis, HLA-associated TCR beta chains were found to be more clonally expanded and to have lower generation probabilities than equally common non-associated chains. According to a later genetic analysis, donors in an Asian-associated ancestry cluster had fewer N-insertions in productive TCRs than the approximately 710-donor mean. Several of the top co-occurrence clusters appeared to be linked to parvovirus B19, influenza, CMV and Epstein-Barr virus, according to a later analysis. Assigning TCR associations to individual alleles was difficult when HLA alleles, especially DR and DQ, strongly co-occurred. Correlated functional status among segregating V segments might be attributable to linkage disequilibrium, but an unknown experimental factor could not be ruled out. Cytomegalovirus status was reported to be diagnosed by the classifier with high specificity and sensitivity in both the original and validation cohorts. Sequencing depth was assumed to be roughly uniform across donors in the presence/absence analyses, though that assumption may not hold. It was suggested by the authors that the approach could potentially be generalized to other disease states and immunological phenotypes. The only immune exposure information available for the cohort was CMV serostatus. The sequencing pipeline was judged likely to have produced a cluster of highly shared sequence variants as a technical artifact. Specific HLA alleles were associated with roughly 17,000 TCR beta sequences at a false discovery rate of 0.05 in a later analysis. Broadly in line with IMGT annotations, most TCR beta V segments showed up in productive rearrangements about 87% or about 30% of the time in an earlier analysis of several hundred of the donors. A further reported finding was that TCR beta sequences accurately predicted the HLA-A and HLA-B alleles for most subjects in the first cohort. A later analysis found that most CMV-associated TCR beta chains appeared HLA-restricted, with HLA associations seemingly driven largely by CMV exposure. Some IMGT-functional V segments, including TRBV6-2 and TRBV6-3, could not be told apart with the 87-base-pair reads, so those segments were excluded.

Libraries were prepared through the immunoSEQ multiplex PCR assay. The multiplex PCR relied on a mix of 60 forward primers for TCR Vbeta segments and 13 reverse primers for TCR Jbeta segments. Amplification of the CDR3 region of rearranged TCR beta genes was performed with a multiplex PCR assay on genomic DNA. On the Illumina HiSeq System, the amplified TCR beta libraries were sequenced as 87-base-pair reads. Per the source publication's procedure: A later analysis counted approximately 76 million unique TCR beta chains across the 650 to 800 repertoires, and around 9.9 million of these chains were shared by at least two donors. Raw reads were error-corrected and collapsed into unique sequences with a nearest-neighbor algorithm that merged closely related sequences to remove PCR and sequencing errors. Alignment of CDR3 sequences to IMGT reference sequences was used to assign V, D and J gene segments. For a sequence to be retained, at least a six-nucleotide match to both a V gene segment and a J gene segment was required. A rearrangement was called productive if the CDR3 had no stop codons and remained in frame with V and J, and every other rearrangement was called non-productive. Following IMGT convention, CDR3 was defined as the stretch from the second conserved V-encoded cysteine to the conserved J-encoded phenylalanine. The earlier analysis of approximately 500 of the donors excluded sequences that lacked an unambiguous match to a single V gene segment. An earlier analysis of 500 to 600 of the donors classified V segments as functional when productive rearrangements were above 56.7% and as segregating when the standard deviation between donors was above 5%. A statistical classification framework was built to diagnose cytomegalovirus status from the catalog of TCR beta chain sequences. V and J gene assignment, in a later analysis, came from comparing TCR nucleotide sequences with IMGT/GENE-DB human TR gene sequences. In a later analysis, CDR3 sequences and most-parsimonious VDJ recombination scenarios were assigned using the TCRdist pipeline. In a later analysis, each TCR beta chain was defined by its CDR3 amino acid sequence together with its V-gene family, and reads lacking a unique V-gene family were excluded. A later analysis removed 550 to 650 highly shared, low-generation-probability nucleotide sequences to deal with suspected cross-contamination and a sequencing artifact. In a later analysis, a clonal expansion index was calculated for each public chain from normalized within-repertoire ranks of inferred template counts. In a later analysis, generation probabilities were computed with a VDJ recombination model fitted to out-of-frame rearrangements, and the resulting probabilities were checked against IGoR. A later analysis scored TCR-TCR, TCR-HLA and TCR-CMV co-occurrence with hypergeometric tests, applying a repertoire-size bias correction to TCR pairs. A later analysis estimated false discovery rates by permuting HLA or CMV assignments 20 times. In a later analysis, co-occurring TCRs were grouped using DBSCAN, and TCRdist sequence similarity was added for clustering within HLA-allele-positive subsets. Co-occurrence clustering excluded repertoires with fewer than 30,000 or more than 120,000 public chains, plus five with anomalous nucleotide sharing. As stored in TCRdb, this immuneACCESS dataset retains in-frame rearrangements with V and J assigned. A fraction of the clones does not appear; measured against another copy, unresolved V genes explain less than half of the discrepancy, and the remainder lacks a known reason. The V and J calls and clone size come from that table; D and trimming were worked out from the DNA. The sample yields about 130,000 clones; 70% to 80% were counted once. The ten largest clones capture roughly 3% of the sample.

About this clone: Its antigen target is currently unknown. The junction shows a germline mismatch at one end, possibly a read error.

The CDR3 spans 14 residues, from the cysteine through the phenylalanine. Only the CDR3 region is kept as DNA, spanning 42 bases read in frame from base 1. CDR1 and CDR2 are drawn from the germline V gene (reference sequence): SEHNR, FQNEAQ. The cohort was made up of 650 to 700 healthy bone marrow donors. All cohort members were sampled while nominally healthy, although unrecorded immune exposures were likely present. The donor tested CMV seropositive and was one of the 289 seropositive cohort members. Each donor provided a peripheral blood sample, and peripheral blood mononuclear cells were used for TCR beta sequencing. The Qiagen DNeasy Blood Extraction Kit was used to extract genomic DNA from the blood cell samples.

Sequencing used PBMCs. The sequence is built from TRBV7-9 and TRBJ1-1; a weak D assignment points to TRBD1 (6 bases agree). The sequence was obtained from a woman aged 55 to 70 in good health and CMV-seropositive. The DNA sequence reads TGTTCCAGCAGCTTAGTACAGGGTAGGACTGAAGCTTTCTTT. This is translated as CSSSLVQGRTEAFF.